Listed here are 18 T cell receptor beta chains from one sample, sequenced in a study. The data were produced by immunoSEQ multiplex PCR, yet TCRdb's version contains in-frame clones alone and is incomplete. Of about 68,000 clones in the sample, 93% are singletons; the top ten hold 4% to 5%. The sample consisted of PBMCs. The receptors originated from a middle-aged man with rheumatoid arthritis.

The chain links TRBV28 to TRBJ1-1; TRBD1 is a possible D gene (6 bases). Germline CDR1 MDHEN, CDR2 SYDVKM. The V end lost 4 bases, the J end lost 4 bases, and 13 bases lay between the germline ends. This CDR3 spans 14 amino acids. This CDR3 is CASSSPGGGTEAFF. The CDR3 DNA reads as TGTGCCAGCAGTTCACCCGGGGGCGGCACTGAAGCTTTCTTT.

This chain uses TRBV28 with TRBJ2-7; 9 bases are shared with TRBD1. The CDR3 has 15 residues. The junction had 9 bases not matched to a gene; V was cut back by 4 bases and J by 5 bases. Germline V lookup: CDR1 MDHEN, CDR2 SYDVKM. The CDR3 DNA sequence: TGTGCCAGCAGTTCACGGGACAGGGTGGTCCACGAGCAGTACTTC. It is translated as CASSSRDRVVHEQYF.

The gene calls are TRBV20-1 and TRBJ1-1; TRBD1 aligns across 7 bases. This CDR3 has 11 residues. Looked up from germline, CDR1 is DFQATT and CDR2 is SNEGSKA (reference sequence). V lost 4 bases, J lost 9 bases, and 5 bases stayed unmatched. DNA of the CDR3: TGCAGTGCTACGACAGGGACGAAAGCTTTCTTT. Its protein product is CSATTGTKAFF.

The chain is built from TRBV29-1 and TRBJ1-5; D call uncertain. This CDR3 has 13 amino acids. Deletions cut 5 bases from V and 0 bases from J, with 8 bases between. Looked up from germline, CDR1 is SQVTM and CDR2 is ANQGSEA. The CDR3 protein is CSVSDNSNQPQHF. CDR3 in DNA: TGCAGCGTTTCAGACAATAGCAATCAGCCCCAGCATTTT.

This clone was recorded once. This chain links TRBV6-5 with TRBJ2-7, with a weak D call TRBD1 (6 bases). This CDR3 comprises 13 residues. Trimming cost V 4 bases and J 3 bases, with 10 bases left between them. Germline lookup yields CDR1 MNHEY and CDR2 SVGAGI. In DNA form, the CDR3 reads TGTGCCAGCAGTTCAGGGGACGGCTACGAGCAGTACTTC. This translates into CASSSGDGYEQYF.

DNA for the CDR3: TGTGCCAGCAGCCTAACACAGGGTAGTAACACTGAAGCTTTCTTT. Its translation is CASSLTQGSNTEAFF. V is TRBV7-9 and J is TRBJ1-1, with D perhaps TRBD1 (6 bases). Germline V gene data show CDR1 as SEHNR and CDR2 as FQNEAQ (reference sequence). V lost 5 bases to trimming and J lost 2 bases, with 15 bases between them. The CDR3 consists of 15 residues.

The chain uses TRBV24-1 and TRBJ2-1; D uncertain. The CDR3 consists of 14 residues. Germline V gene lookup returns CDR1 KGHDR and CDR2 SFDVKD. Trimming removed 4 bases from V and 6 bases from J, with 12 bases in between. CDR3 nucleotides: TGTGCCACCAGTGACACAAGGTTAGGCAATGAGCAGTTCTTC. Translating it yields CATSDTRLGNEQFF.

This chain connects TRBV9 to TRBJ2-2; D remains unclear. Trimming removed 2 bases from V and 1 base from J, with 0 bases in between. The germline gives CDR1 SGDLS, CDR2 YYNGEE. CDR3 length: 12 amino acids. CDR3 sequence (DNA): TGTGCCAGCAGCGTGAACACCGGGGAGCTGTTTTTT. It codes for CASSVNTGELFF.

This clone has a single count. This chain uses TRBV28 with TRBJ2-2; weak D call: TRBD1 (6 bases). Trimming pared 6 bases from V and 2 bases from J, leaving 13 bases between. The germline gives CDR1 MDHEN, CDR2 SYDVKM. The CDR3 is 15 amino acids. The CDR3 sequence is CASRPGTLNTGELFF. The CDR3 nucleotides read TGTGCCAGCAGACCCGGGACACTAAACACCGGGGAGCTGTTTTTT. The whole variable domain, remainder taken from reference TRBV28 and TRBJ2-2, is DVKVTQSSRYLVKRTGEKVFLECVQDMDHENMFWYRQDPGLGLRLIYFSYDVKMKEKGDIPEGYSVSREKKERFSLILESASTNQTSMYLCASRPGTLNTGELFFGEGSRLTVL.

The V and J genes are TRBV29-1 and TRBJ2-2; D is perhaps TRBD2 (6 bases). CDR1 SQVTM and CDR2 ANQGSEA come from the germline V gene. The CDR3 length is 15 residues. V shed 6 bases and J shed 6 bases, with 20 bases lying between them. In DNA form, the CDR3 reads TGCAGCGTAGGAGGGCCGGGACGCTCATCCGGGGAGCTGTTTTTT. Translating it yields CSVGGPGRSSGELFF.

The chain joins TRBV19 to TRBJ1-2; D unresolved. Trimming left V 3 bases short and J 3 bases short, with 11 bases between. The germline gives CDR1 LNHDA, CDR2 SQIVND (reference sequence). The CDR3 totals 14 residues. The CDR3: CASSITQRHYGYTF. CDR3 bases: TGTGCCAGTAGTATCACACAGCGCCACTATGGCTACACCTTC.

This clone has just one count. The chain uses TRBV19 and TRBJ2-7, with TRBD1 matching 7 bases. This CDR3 comprises 13 residues. V lost 4 bases, J lost 7 bases, and 7 bases stayed unmatched. The germline CDR1 and CDR2 sequences are LNHDA and SQIVND (reference sequence). CDR3 sequence reads: CASSSQGDGEQYF. The CDR3 DNA reads TGTGCCAGTAGTAGTCAGGGGGATGGTGAGCAGTACTTC. Full variable domain (missing parts from reference TRBV19 and TRBJ2-7): DGGITQSPKYLFRKEGQNVTLSCEQNLNHDAMYWYRQDPGQGLRLIYYSQIVNDFQKGDIAEGYSVSREKKESFPLTVTSAQKNPTAFYLCASSSQGDGEQYFGPGTRLTVT.

The genes are TRBV5-5 and TRBJ1-6; TRBD1 matches 9 bases. CDR1 SGHKS and CDR2 YYEKEE come from the germline V gene (reference sequence). Trimming at V came to 2 bases and at J to 5 bases, leaving 2 bases not matched to a gene. The CDR3 sequence is 15 residues long. In DNA form, the CDR3 reads TGTGCCAGCAGCTTACGGACAGGGGATAATTCACCCCTCCACTTT. As protein: CASSLRTGDNSPLHF.

The V gene is TRBV25-1, the J gene TRBJ1-3; 8 bases align to TRBD1. J gave up 7 bases and V 3 bases, and 11 bases lay outside the gene matches. Per germline, CDR1 MGHDK and CDR2 SYGVNS. The CDR3 has 16 amino acids. CDR3: CASSDGAGGSANTIYF. CDR3 coding DNA: TGTGCCAGCAGTGATGGGGCAGGGGGCTCCGCGAACACCATATATTTT.

This clone was recorded only once. The chain is built from TRBV19 and TRBJ1-2; 7 bases agree with TRBD1. The CDR3 runs to 14 residues. The germline CDR1 and CDR2 sequences are LNHDA and SQIVND (reference sequence). V shed 8 bases, J shed 4 bases, and the junction held 10 bases outside the gene matches. The CDR3 loop is CASRGGTEIYGYTF. CDR3 sequence (DNA): TGTGCCAGTCGGGGGGGGACAGAGATCTATGGCTACACCTTC.

V usage is TRBV9 and J usage is TRBJ2-6; D call uncertain. The germline V gene encodes CDR1 SGDLS and CDR2 YYNGEE. The CDR3 has 16 residues. V was cut by 4 bases and J by 0 bases, with 11 bases left in between. This CDR3 is CASSTRGDSGANVLTF. CDR3 nucleotides: TGTGCCAGCAGCACCCGAGGTGACTCTGGGGCCAACGTCCTGACTTTC. Based on the CDR3 plus reference TRBV9 and TRBJ2-6, the full variable domain is DSGVTQTPKHLITATGQRVTLRCSPRSGDLSVYWYQQSLDQGLQFLIQYYNGEERAKGNILERFSAQQFPDLHSELNLSSLELGDSALYFCASSTRGDSGANVLTFGAGSRLTVL.

Notes on this clone: At the DNA level, this CDR3 is encoded by other sequences in the same sample as well. The gene calls are TRBV13 and TRBJ2-7; the D gene is possibly TRBD2 (6 bases). Germline CDR1 PRHDT, CDR2 FYEKMQ (reference sequence). Trimming stripped 4 bases from V and 2 bases from J, with 15 bases between. The CDR3 spans 15 residues. The CDR3 DNA is TGTGCCAGCAGCTCGGGACTGGCGGGCGCCTACGAGCAGTACTTC. The encoded protein is CASSSGLAGAYEQYF.

In this sample, this clone turned up once. The rearrangement joins TRBV19 to TRBJ1-1, with a tentative D call TRBD1 (6 bases). Germline values: CDR1 LNHDA, CDR2 SQIVND (reference sequence). The CDR3 has 15 amino acids. The germline V and J ends were trimmed by 1 base and 1 base, with 10 bases remaining between them. CDR3 in amino acids: CASSIGTGANTEAFF. The CDR3 bases are TGTGCCAGTAGTATAGGGACGGGGGCGAACACTGAAGCTTTCTTT.